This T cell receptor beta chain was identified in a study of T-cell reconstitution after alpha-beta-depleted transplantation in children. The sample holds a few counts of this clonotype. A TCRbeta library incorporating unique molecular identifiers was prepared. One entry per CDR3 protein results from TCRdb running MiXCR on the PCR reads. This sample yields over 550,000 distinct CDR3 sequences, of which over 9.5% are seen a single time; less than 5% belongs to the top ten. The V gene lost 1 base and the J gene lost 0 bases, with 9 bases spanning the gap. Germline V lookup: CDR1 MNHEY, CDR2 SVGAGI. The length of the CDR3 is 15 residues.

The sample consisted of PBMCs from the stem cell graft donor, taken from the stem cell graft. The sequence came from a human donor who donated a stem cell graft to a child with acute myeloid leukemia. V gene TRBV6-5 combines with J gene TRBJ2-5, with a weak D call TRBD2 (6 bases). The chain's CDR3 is CASSYFRDYQETQYF. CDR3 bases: TGTGCCAGCAGTTACTTCCGGGACTACCAAGAGACCCAGTACTTC.